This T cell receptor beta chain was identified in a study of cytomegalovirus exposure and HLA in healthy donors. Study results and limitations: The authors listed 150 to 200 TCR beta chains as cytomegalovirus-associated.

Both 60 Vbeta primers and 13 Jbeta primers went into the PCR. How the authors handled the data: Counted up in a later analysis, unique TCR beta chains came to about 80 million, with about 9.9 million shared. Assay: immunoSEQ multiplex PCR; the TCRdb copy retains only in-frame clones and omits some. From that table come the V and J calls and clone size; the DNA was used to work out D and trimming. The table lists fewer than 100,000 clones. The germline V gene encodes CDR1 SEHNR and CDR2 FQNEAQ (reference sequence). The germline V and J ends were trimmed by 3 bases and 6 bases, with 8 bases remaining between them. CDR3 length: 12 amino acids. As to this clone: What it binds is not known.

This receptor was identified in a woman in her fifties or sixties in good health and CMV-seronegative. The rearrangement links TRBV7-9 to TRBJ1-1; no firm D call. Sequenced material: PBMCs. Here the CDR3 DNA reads TGTGCCAGCAGCTTTGGGCTCGCTGAAGCTTTCTTT. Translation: CASSFGLAEAFF.